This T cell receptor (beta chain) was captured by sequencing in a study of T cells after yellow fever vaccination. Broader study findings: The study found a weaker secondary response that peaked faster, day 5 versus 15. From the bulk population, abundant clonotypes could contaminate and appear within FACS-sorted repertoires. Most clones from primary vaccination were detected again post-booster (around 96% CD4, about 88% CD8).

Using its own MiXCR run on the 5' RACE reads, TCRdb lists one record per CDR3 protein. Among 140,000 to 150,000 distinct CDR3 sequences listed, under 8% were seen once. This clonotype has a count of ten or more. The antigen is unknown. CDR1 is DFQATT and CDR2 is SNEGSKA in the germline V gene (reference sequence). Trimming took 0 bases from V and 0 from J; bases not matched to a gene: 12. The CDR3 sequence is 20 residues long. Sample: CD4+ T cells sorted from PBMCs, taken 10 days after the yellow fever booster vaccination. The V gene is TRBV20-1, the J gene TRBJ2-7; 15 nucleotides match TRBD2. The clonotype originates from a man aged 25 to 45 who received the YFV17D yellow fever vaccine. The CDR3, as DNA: TGCAGTGCTAGAGATTACCCGGGACTAGCGGGAGGAATAAACTCCTACGAGCAGTACTTC. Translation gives CSARDYPGLAGGINSYEQYF.